This TCR beta chain was documented in a study of blood T cell repertoires in COVID-19. Across the whole study: Both acute and convalescent COVID-19 samples were obtained from the United States, Italy and Spain.

Sequencing was performed with immunoSEQ multiplex PCR; in TCRdb, only in-frame clones are kept and a portion is missing. The sample consists of roughly 280,000 clones, approximately 83% of them appearing once. The CDR3 has 15 amino acids. V was pared by 5 bases and J by 5 bases, with 7 bases of the junction left unmatched. CDR1 is SGHNT, CDR2 YYREEE, per germline (reference sequence). The TCR sequence derives from a woman aged 70-85 years with acute or convalescent COVID-19. The V gene is TRBV5-4, the J gene TRBJ2-3, with 11 nucleotides matching TRBD1. Sequencing was performed on peripheral blood. For the CDR3, the DNA is TGTGCCAGCAGGCGGACAGGGGGCGTCAGAGATACGCAGTATTTT. It specifies CASRRTGGVRDTQYF.